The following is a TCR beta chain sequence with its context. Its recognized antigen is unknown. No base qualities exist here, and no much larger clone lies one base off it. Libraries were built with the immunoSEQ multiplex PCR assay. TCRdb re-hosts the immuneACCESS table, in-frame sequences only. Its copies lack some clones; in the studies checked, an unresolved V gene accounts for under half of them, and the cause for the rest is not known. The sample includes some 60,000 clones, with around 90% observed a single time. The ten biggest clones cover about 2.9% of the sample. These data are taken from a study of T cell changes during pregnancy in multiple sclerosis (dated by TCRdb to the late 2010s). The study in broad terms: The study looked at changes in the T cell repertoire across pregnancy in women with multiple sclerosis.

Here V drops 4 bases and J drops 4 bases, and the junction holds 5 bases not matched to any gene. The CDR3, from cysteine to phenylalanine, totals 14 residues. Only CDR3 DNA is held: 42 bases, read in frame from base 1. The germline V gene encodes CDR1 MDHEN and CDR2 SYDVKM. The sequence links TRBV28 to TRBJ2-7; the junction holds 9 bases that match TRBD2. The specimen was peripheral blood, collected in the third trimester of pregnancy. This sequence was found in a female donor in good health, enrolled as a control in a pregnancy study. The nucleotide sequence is TGTGCCAGCAGTTACTCGCTAGCGGGATACGAGCAGTACTTC. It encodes CASSYSLAGYEQYF.